This T cell receptor beta chain originates from a study of blood T cell repertoires in COVID-19. Study background: The United States, Italy and Spain supplied acute and convalescent COVID-19 samples.

Here immunoSEQ multiplex PCR was the method, and the copy in TCRdb shows in-frame clones only, minus some. The data hold about 190,000 clones, with nearly 90% observed a single time. Germline V gene sequence: CDR1 MNHEY, CDR2 SVGAGI. The CDR3 consists of 15 residues. The germline V and J ends were trimmed by 0 bases and 7 bases, with 15 bases remaining between them. The specimen was peripheral blood. The clonotype originates from a middle-aged man with acute or convalescent COVID-19. The chain employs TRBV6-5 and TRBJ1-1, with a weak D call TRBD1 (5 bases). The DNA for the CDR3 is TGTGCCAGCAGTTACTCGACCGGGGGAGCGCGTGAAGCTTTCTTT. Protein product: CASSYSTGGAREAFF.